This passage covers 5 T cell receptor beta chains from one sample sequenced in a study of T-cell memory formation after mild COVID-19. One entry per CDR3 protein, called by TCRdb with MiXCR from the 5' RACE reads. The sample includes approximately 300,000 distinct CDR3 sequences, roughly 19% seen only once; the top ten take 21%. The sample taken for sequencing was PBMCs or a T cell subset sorted from them (not recorded which). The receptors derive from a man in his late teens or twenties who had mild COVID-19 (a few samples of this study predate the infection). Cell type and time point are not known.

This clonotype came up once. The chain's CDR3 is CASSGRVGSEQYV. CDR3 nucleotide sequence: TGTGCCAGCTCAGGCAGGGTCGGTAGCGAGCAGTACGTC. This chain links TRBV7-2 with TRBJ2-7; perhaps TRBD1 as D (5 bases). This CDR3 spans 13 amino acids. Germline assignment: CDR1 SGHTA and CDR2 FQGNSA. V was pared by 8 bases and J by 6 bases, with 17 bases between.

The chain is built from TRBV27 and TRBJ2-3; 10 bases map to TRBD2. The CDR3 runs to 16 residues. Germline CDR1 and CDR2: MNHEY and SMNVEV (reference sequence). J was trimmed by 4 bases and V by 3 bases; bases with no gene match: 7. CDR3 sequence reads: CASSLLRSGGSDTQYF. CDR3 in DNA: TGTGCCAGCAGTTTGTTACGTAGCGGGGGGTCAGATACGCAGTATTTT.

This clonotype was seen many times. CDR3 DNA: TGTGCCAGCAGCCAAGCGGGGCGCACAGATACGCAGTATTTT. Encoded protein: CASSQAGRTDTQYF. The chain has TRBV3-1 and TRBJ2-3, with D perhaps being TRBD1 or TRBD2 (5 bases each). Deletions cut 1 base from V and 1 base from J, with 6 bases between. Germline assignment: CDR1 LGHDT and CDR2 YNNKEL (reference sequence). The CDR3 has 14 residues.

This clonotype occurred a few times. The rearrangement links TRBV20-1 to TRBJ2-3; the D gene is possibly TRBD2 (6 bases). Germline lookup yields CDR1 DFQATT and CDR2 SNEGSKA (reference sequence). V lost 6 bases, J lost 4 bases, and 14 bases lay in between. The CDR3 runs to 13 residues. The CDR3 DNA reads as TGCAGTGCAAACCGGGCGGGGCCAGATACGCAGTATTTT. It yields the protein CSANRAGPDTQYF.

This clonotype has at least ten counts. The gene calls are TRBV5-1 and TRBJ2-7, with a weak D call TRBD1 (5 bases). The CDR3 has 13 residues. Looked up from germline, CDR1 is SGHRS and CDR2 is YFSETQ. Trimming pared 0 bases from V and 7 bases from J, leaving 11 bases between. The CDR3 DNA is TGCGCCAGCAGCTTGGGGCAGGGTGGTGAGCAGTACGTC. It encodes CASSLGQGGEQYV.